The entry that follows covers one TCR beta chain sequence. Its antigen is currently unknown. The sample comes from a study of T cell repertoires in cytomegalovirus infection. On the study more broadly: It was the public TCR beta signatures that indicated both CMV infection and matching HLA type.

TCRdb analysed the reads with MiXCR anew, one entry per CDR3 protein. The table includes 300,000 or so distinct CDR3 sequences, around 25% detected once. This CDR3 spans 14 amino acids. Germline V gene data show CDR1 as SGHVS and CDR2 as FQNEAQ. V was shortened by 4 bases and J by 7 bases, with 11 bases between the two germline ends. Study-wide results and caveats: Summed frequency of public TCR beta families distinguished CMV carriers with the relevant HLA. CMV-specific TCR beta clonotypes restricted by HLA-C were the ones dominating the ex vivo response.

V usage is TRBV7-8 and J usage is TRBJ1-6; tentative D call: TRBD1 (5 bases). The source material was PBMCs. This sequence originates from a human donor in good health (CMV status not recorded). Some clones in this sample may be carry-over from other donors' samples. The CDR3 here is CASSSTGTNSPLHF. In DNA form, the CDR3 reads TGTGCCAGCAGCTCTACTGGGACCAATTCACCCCTCCACTTT.